What follows are 32 T cell receptor beta chains derived from one specimen sequenced in a study of control samples from healthy donors and cancer patients. The table came from immunoSEQ multiplex PCR; TCRdb's copy has only in-frame clones and leaves some out. The repertoire holds just under 80,000 clones, with 70% to 90% as singletons. Sequenced input: PBMCs. Every receptor here comes from a woman aged 55-75 years with head and neck cancer.

This clone was detected once. This chain uses TRBV11-2 with TRBJ2-4; no definite D call. This CDR3 spans 14 amino acids. The V gene lost 3 bases and the J gene lost 0 bases, with 6 bases spanning the gap. From germline, CDR1 is SGHAT and CDR2 FQNNGV. The CDR3 DNA is TGTGCCAGCAGCTTGACTTTAGCCAAAAACATTCAGTACTTC. Its protein is CASSLTLAKNIQYF. Using reference TRBV11-2 and TRBJ2-4 for the parts outside the CDR3, the full variable domain is EAGVAQSPRYKIIEKRQSVAFWCNPISGHATLYWYQQILGQGPKLLIQFQNNGVVDDSQLPKDRFSAERLKGVDSTLKIQPAKLEDSAVYLCASSLTLAKNIQYFGAGTRLSVL.

The chain carries TRBV30 and TRBJ2-7; D perhaps matches TRBD1 (5 bases). Germline V lookup: CDR1 GTSNPN, CDR2 SVGIG (reference sequence). The CDR3 has 13 residues. V was cut by 2 bases and J by 4 bases, with 12 bases left in between. The chain's CDR3 is CAWSRREGYEQYF. CDR3 nucleotides: TGTGCCTGGAGTCGCAGGGAAGGGTACGAGCAGTACTTC.

The V gene is TRBV18, the J gene TRBJ1-1; 9 bases fit TRBD1. The CDR3 runs 14 residues. J lost 5 bases, V lost 4 bases, and 5 bases had no gene match. Germline V gives CDR1 KGHSH, CDR2 LQKENI. The chain's CDR3 is CASSLGTGSTEAFF. The CDR3 bases are TGTGCCAGCTCACTCGGGACAGGGAGTACTGAAGCTTTCTTT.

V usage is TRBV28 and J usage is TRBJ2-1; TRBD1 is a possible D gene (5 bases). The CDR3 loop spans 12 amino acids. Trimming stripped 6 bases from V and 12 bases from J, with 15 bases between. Germline assignment: CDR1 MDHEN and CDR2 SYDVKM. The CDR3 is CASSTLRVGQFF. DNA of the CDR3: TGTGCCAGCAGCACACTCAGGGTGGGGCAGTTCTTC. Full variable domain (remainder filled in from reference TRBV28 and TRBJ2-1): DVKVTQSSRYLVKRTGEKVFLECVQDMDHENMFWYRQDPGLGLRLIYFSYDVKMKEKGDIPEGYSVSREKKERFSLILESASTNQTSMYLCASSTLRVGQFFGPGTRLTVL.

The chain combines TRBV9 with TRBJ2-1; maybe TRBD1 (6 bases). Per germline, CDR1 SGDLS and CDR2 YYNGEE. The CDR3 totals 14 residues. Trimming removed 1 base from V and 6 bases from J, with 11 bases in between. The CDR3 DNA reads as TGTGCCAGCAGCGTAAGCGTCAGGGGCAATGAGCAGTTCTTC. The encoded protein is CASSVSVRGNEQFF.

This chain connects TRBV27 to TRBJ1-2; perhaps TRBD1 as D (5 bases). Germline assignment: CDR1 MNHEY and CDR2 SMNVEV (reference sequence). The CDR3 extends over 13 amino acids. V was pared by 6 bases and J by 3 bases, with 11 bases between. Here the CDR3 DNA reads TGTGCCAGCAGCTTAACGGGGGACTATGGCTACACCTTC. Translation: CASSLTGDYGYTF.

The chain is built from TRBV6-5 and TRBJ1-1; maybe TRBD1 (6 bases). Germline loops: CDR1 MNHEY, CDR2 SVGAGI. Trimming pared 0 bases from V and 9 bases from J, leaving 20 bases between. The CDR3 is made up of 16 amino acids. In DNA form, the CDR3 reads TGTGCCAGCAGTTACTCTACGGGGGCGAAGACCCCGAAAGCTTTCTTT. Its translation: CASSYSTGAKTPKAFF.

J is TRBJ2-7 and V is TRBV7-9; D remains ambiguous. The V end lost 5 bases, the J end lost 1 base, and 12 bases lay between the germline ends. This CDR3 has 14 amino acids. Germline V gives CDR1 SEHNR, CDR2 FQNEAQ (reference sequence). The CDR3 sequence: CASSPKASSYEQYF. Here the CDR3 DNA reads TGTGCCAGCAGCCCGAAAGCGTCGTCCTACGAGCAGTACTTC.

This sequence joins TRBV28 and TRBJ1-4; 8 nucleotides agree with TRBD1. The CDR3 loop spans 13 amino acids. The germline V gene encodes CDR1 MDHEN and CDR2 SYDVKM. Germline trimming cut 5 bases from V and 5 bases from J; bases unmatched to any gene: 1. The CDR3 bases are TGTGCCAGCAGTACAGGGGGAAATGAAAAACTGTTTTTT. Amino acid sequence: CASSTGGNEKLFF. Looking up the rest from reference TRBV28 and TRBJ1-4 gives the full variable domain: DVKVTQSSRYLVKRTGEKVFLECVQDMDHENMFWYRQDPGLGLRLIYFSYDVKMKEKGDIPEGYSVSREKKERFSLILESASTNQTSMYLCASSTGGNEKLFFGSGTQLSVL.

The count of this clone is one. The chain couples TRBV6-5 to TRBJ2-7; possible D gene TRBD2, 6 bases. This CDR3 region has 15 residues. Germline V lookup: CDR1 MNHEY, CDR2 SVGAGI. V shed 0 bases and J shed 2 bases, with 11 bases lying between them. CDR3 region: CASSYSSRGTYEQYF. The CDR3, as DNA: TGTGCCAGCAGTTACTCTTCGCGGGGAACCTACGAGCAGTACTTC.

This clone has a single count. This sequence joins TRBV7-8 and TRBJ2-7, with D unresolved. Germline V gives CDR1 SGHVS, CDR2 FQNEAQ. V was cut by 5 bases and J by 0 bases, with 17 bases left in between. The CDR3 loop spans 16 amino acids. The CDR3 nucleotides are TGTGCCAGCAGCCGGCAGGCCAGACAAAGCTCCTACGAGCAGTACTTC. Translation gives CASSRQARQSSYEQYF.

This clone occurred once. V usage is TRBV30 and J usage is TRBJ1-1; D possibly corresponds to TRBD1 (6 bases). CDR1 and CDR2 from the germline V gene are GTSNPN and SVGIG (reference sequence). The CDR3 sequence is 14 residues long. The V and J ends lost 8 bases and 1 base respectively, with 17 bases between them. CDR3 loop: CARDNRLPNTEAFF. CDR3 bases: TGTGCCCGGGACAATAGATTACCGAACACTGAAGCTTTCTTT.

V is TRBV4-3 and J is TRBJ1-5, with D possibly being TRBD1 (5 bases). Germline CDR1 LGHNA, CDR2 YSLEER. Trimming removed 0 bases at V and 7 bases at J, with 22 bases between. The CDR3 contains 18 residues. CDR3 DNA sequence: TGCGCCAGCAGCCAAGACCCCGGATCGGCAGGGAGAGGGCAGCCCCAGCATTTT. Translating it yields CASSQDPGSAGRGQPQHF.

The chain couples TRBV7-2 to TRBJ2-2; D tentatively fits TRBD1 or TRBD2 (5 bases each). CDR3 length: 15 amino acids. V lost 2 bases to trimming and J lost 1 base, with 8 bases between them. Germline CDR1 and CDR2: SGHTA and FQGNSA. The CDR3 coding sequence is TGTGCCAGCAGCTTAACGAGGGGGAACACCGGGGAGCTGTTTTTT. As protein: CASSLTRGNTGELFF.

This rearrangement joins TRBV19 to TRBJ2-7; the D gene is possibly TRBD1 (6 bases). This CDR3 is 15 amino acids long. V was cut by 2 bases and J by 1 base, with 12 bases left in between. Germline V lookup: CDR1 LNHDA, CDR2 SQIVND (reference sequence). The CDR3, as DNA: TGTGCCAGTAGTATAAGTTGGACAGTGTCCTACGAGCAGTACTTC. This sequence encodes CASSISWTVSYEQYF.

The chain employs TRBV4-1 and TRBJ2-6; D not resolved. The CDR3 length is 14 residues. Between the trimmed V and J ends, which lost 3 bases and 2 bases, there was a span of 5 bases. Germline loops: CDR1 MGHRA, CDR2 YSYEKL. CDR3 sequence reads: CASSHNTGANVLTF. The CDR3 coding sequence is TGCGCCAGCAGCCATAATACTGGGGCCAACGTCCTGACTTTC.

This clone showed up just a few times. The rearrangement joins TRBV7-2 to TRBJ1-2; 9 bases align to TRBD1. V lost 5 bases, J lost 6 bases, and 7 bases stayed unmatched. The V gene's germline CDR1 is SGHTA and CDR2 FQGNSA. CDR3 length equals 14 residues. CDR3 residues: CASSLSGQGHGYTF. DNA of the CDR3: TGTGCCAGCAGCCTGTCGGGACAGGGTCATGGCTACACCTTC. The full variable domain, with the rest looked up from reference TRBV7-2 and TRBJ1-2, is GAGVSQSPSNKVTEKGKDVELRCDPISGHTALYWYRQSLGQGLEFLIYFQGNSAPDKSGLPSDRFSAERTGGSVSTLTIQRTQQEDSAVYLCASSLSGQGHGYTFGSGTRLTVV.

The CDR3 DNA follows: TGTGCCAGCAGCCCGGGGGGTCCTAATCAGCCCCAGCATTTT. Encoded protein: CASSPGGPNQPQHF. The chain employs TRBV28 and TRBJ1-5; tentative D call: TRBD1 (5 bases). The CDR3 has 14 residues. V was clipped by 6 bases and J by 4 bases, with 13 bases between them. Germline V gene lookup returns CDR1 MDHEN and CDR2 SYDVKM. Filled out from reference TRBV28 and TRBJ1-5, the complete variable domain reads DVKVTQSSRYLVKRTGEKVFLECVQDMDHENMFWYRQDPGLGLRLIYFSYDVKMKEKGDIPEGYSVSREKKERFSLILESASTNQTSMYLCASSPGGPNQPQHFGDGTRLSIL.

The rearrangement uses TRBV7-8 and TRBJ2-7; possibly TRBD2 for D (6 bases). CDR1 is SGHVS, CDR2 FQNEAQ, per germline. V was trimmed by 0 bases and J by 5 bases, leaving 11 bases between them. CDR3 size: 14 residues. CDR3 DNA sequence: TGTGCCAGCAGCTTAGCCAGGGAGGTCGACGAGCAGTACTTC. It translates to CASSLAREVDEQYF.

V is TRBV2 and J is TRBJ2-2; perhaps TRBD2 as D (5 bases). The V gene's germline CDR1 is SNHLY and CDR2 FYNNEI. V was clipped by 8 bases and J by 6 bases, with 7 bases between them. CDR3 length: 11 amino acids. The CDR3 reads CASGGAGELFF. The CDR3, as DNA: TGTGCCAGCGGAGGCGCCGGGGAGCTGTTTTTT.

The chain is built from TRBV7-3 and TRBJ2-7, with 8 bases aligning to TRBD2. Germline CDR1 reads SGHTA; CDR2 reads FQGTGA. The CDR3 runs 14 residues. The ends lost 5 bases at V and 6 bases at J; junction bases unmatched: 9. As DNA, the CDR3 is TGTGCCAGCAGCATCGACCCCAGCGGGGGCGAGCAGTACTTC. It translates to CASSIDPSGGEQYF.

The chain joins TRBV11-3 to TRBJ2-3; D ambiguous. The CDR3 runs to 12 residues. Germline lookup yields CDR1 SGHNT and CDR2 YENEEA. Trimming took off 5 bases at V and 4 bases at J, with 7 bases between the two ends. CDR3 sequence: CASSLTSDTQYF. The CDR3 DNA sequence: TGTGCCAGCAGCCTGACTTCAGATACGCAGTATTTT. Full variable domain (rest looked up from reference TRBV11-3 and TRBJ2-3): EAGVVQSPRYKIIEKKQPVAFWCNPISGHNTLYWYLQNLGQGPELLIRYENEEAVDDSQLPKDRFSAERLKGVDSTLKIQPAELGDSAVYLCASSLTSDTQYFGPGTRLTVL.

The rearrangement uses TRBV30 and TRBJ2-5; no clear D gene. Germline-derived CDR1 and CDR2 are GTSNPN and SVGIG (reference sequence). Trimming removed 0 bases from V and 4 bases from J, with 12 bases in between. The CDR3 loop spans 14 amino acids. CDR3 region: CAWSVGSVRETQYF. In DNA form, the CDR3 reads TGTGCCTGGAGTGTTGGCAGCGTACGAGAGACCCAGTACTTC.

The genes are TRBV19 and TRBJ2-3, with D perhaps TRBD1 or TRBD2 (5 bases each). V lost 8 bases, J lost 6 bases, and 18 bases lay in between. The germline CDR1 and CDR2 sequences are LNHDA and SQIVND (reference sequence). The length of the CDR3 is 14 residues. Written as DNA, the CDR3 is TGTGCCAGTCGGGACCCCTCCGGGGCCGATACGCAGTATTTT. Protein sequence: CASRDPSGADTQYF.

The chain carries TRBV2 and TRBJ1-3, with TRBD1 identical over 9 bases. V was clipped by 6 bases and J by 5 bases; unmatched bases: 5. Germline V gives CDR1 SNHLY, CDR2 FYNNEI. This CDR3 contains 14 residues. CDR3 in DNA: TGTGCCAGCAGACCGGGACAGGGCAGAAACACCATATATTTT. Amino acids: CASRPGQGRNTIYF.

The chain has TRBV14 and TRBJ1-1; 9 nucleotides line up with TRBD1. The CDR3 contains 15 residues. Germline-derived CDR1 and CDR2 are SGHDN and FVKESK. Trimming at V came to 4 bases and at J to 5 bases, leaving 8 bases not matched to a gene. CDR3 in DNA: TGTGCCAGCAGCCCTTTTCAGACAGGGGGGACTGAAGCTTTCTTT. Its translation: CASSPFQTGGTEAFF.

This clone was picked up one time. The chain is built from TRBV11-2 and TRBJ2-7, with 11 bases identical to TRBD2. From germline, CDR1 is SGHAT and CDR2 FQNNGV. Trimming cost V 8 bases and J 6 bases; bases outside gene matches: 15. The CDR3 has 16 residues. CDR3 region: CASRGQLGSGGAEQYF. The CDR3 DNA follows: TGTGCCAGCCGCGGGCAACTCGGTAGCGGGGGGGCCGAGCAGTACTTC.

The rearrangement joins TRBV24-1 to TRBJ1-6; D call uncertain. The V end was cut by 2 bases, the J end by 5 bases, with 21 bases between. The CDR3 length is 19 residues. The germline V gene encodes CDR1 KGHDR and CDR2 SFDVKD. DNA for the CDR3: TGTGCCACCAGTGATTCAGATCGCAATCGGGTATGGGATAATTCACCCCTCCACTTT. As protein: CATSDSDRNRVWDNSPLHF.

The chain has TRBV27 and TRBJ2-5; 10 bases align to TRBD2. The CDR3 totals 16 residues. V shed 5 bases and J 0 bases; nucleotides not matched to a gene: 6. In germline, CDR1 is MNHEY, CDR2 SMNVEV (reference sequence). The CDR3, as DNA: TGTGCCAGCAGTGGTATAGCGGGAGGCGACCAAGAGACCCAGTACTTC. Translated: CASSGIAGGDQETQYF.

The J gene is TRBJ1-5, the V gene TRBV18; 9 nucleotides match TRBD1. The CDR3 sequence is 17 residues long. From germline, CDR1 is KGHSH and CDR2 LQKENI. V dropped 3 bases and J dropped 5; count of bases not matched to a gene: 11. This CDR3 is CASSPQDGGQGYQPQHF. The CDR3 DNA follows: TGTGCCAGCTCACCCCAGGACGGGGGACAGGGATATCAGCCCCAGCATTTT.

This clone was observed a handful of times. The gene calls are TRBV11-3 and TRBJ2-1; 8 bases align to TRBD2. With 4 bases clipped from V and 4 bases from J, the junction kept 9 bases outside the gene matches. CDR1 and CDR2 from the germline V gene are SGHNT and YENEEA. The CDR3 contains 16 residues. CDR3 nucleotides: TGTGCCAGCAGCTCAGGACTAGCCGGAGCTTACAATGAGCAGTTCTTC. It yields the protein CASSSGLAGAYNEQFF.

The V and J genes are TRBV6-5 and TRBJ1-2, with TRBD1 matching over 9 bases. The CDR3 totals 15 residues. Looked up from germline, CDR1 is MNHEY and CDR2 is SVGAGI. V trimming: 2 bases; J trimming: 4 bases; junction bases outside the gene matches: 5. The CDR3 spells CASSYHGTGFYGYTF. CDR3 coding DNA: TGTGCCAGCAGTTACCACGGGACAGGGTTCTATGGCTACACCTTC.